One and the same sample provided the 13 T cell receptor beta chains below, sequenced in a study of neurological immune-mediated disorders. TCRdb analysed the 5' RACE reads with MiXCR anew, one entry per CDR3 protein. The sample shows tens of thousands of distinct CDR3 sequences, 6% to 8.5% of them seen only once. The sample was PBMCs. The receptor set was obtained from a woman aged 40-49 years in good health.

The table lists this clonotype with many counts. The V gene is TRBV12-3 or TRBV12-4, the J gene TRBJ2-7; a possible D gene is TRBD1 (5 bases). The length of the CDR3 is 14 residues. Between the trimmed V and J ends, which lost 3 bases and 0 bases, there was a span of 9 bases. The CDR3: CASSLDTSSYEQYF. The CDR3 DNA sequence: TGTGCCAGCAGTTTGGACACCAGCTCCTACGAGCAGTACTTC.

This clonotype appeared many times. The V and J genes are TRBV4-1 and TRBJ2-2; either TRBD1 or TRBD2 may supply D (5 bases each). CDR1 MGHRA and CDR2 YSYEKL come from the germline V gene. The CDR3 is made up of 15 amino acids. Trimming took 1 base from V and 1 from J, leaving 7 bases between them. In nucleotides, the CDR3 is TGCGCCAGCAGCCAAGTGAGGGGGAACACCGGGGAGCTGTTTTTT. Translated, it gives CASSQVRGNTGELFF.

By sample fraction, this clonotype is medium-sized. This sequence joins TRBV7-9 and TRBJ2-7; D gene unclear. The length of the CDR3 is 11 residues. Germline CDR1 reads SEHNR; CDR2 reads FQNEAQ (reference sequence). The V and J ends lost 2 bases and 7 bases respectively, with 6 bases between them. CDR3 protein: CASSLYREQYV. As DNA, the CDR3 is TGTGCCAGCAGCTTATATCGGGAGCAGTACGTC.

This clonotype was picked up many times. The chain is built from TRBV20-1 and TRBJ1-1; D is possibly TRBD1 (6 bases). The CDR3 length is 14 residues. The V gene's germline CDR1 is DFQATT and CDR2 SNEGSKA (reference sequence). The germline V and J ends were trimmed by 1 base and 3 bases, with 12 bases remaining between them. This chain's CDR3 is CSARVPTGYTEAFF. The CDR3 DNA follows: TGCAGTGCTAGAGTCCCAACAGGGTACACTGAAGCTTTCTTT.

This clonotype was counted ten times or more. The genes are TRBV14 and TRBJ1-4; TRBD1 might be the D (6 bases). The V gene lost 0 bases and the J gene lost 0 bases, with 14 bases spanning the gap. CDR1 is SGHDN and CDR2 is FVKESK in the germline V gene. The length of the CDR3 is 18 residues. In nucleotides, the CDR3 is TGTGCCAGCAGCCAAGATCGGACAGTTACTGCAACTAATGAAAAACTGTTTTTT. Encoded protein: CASSQDRTVTATNEKLFF.

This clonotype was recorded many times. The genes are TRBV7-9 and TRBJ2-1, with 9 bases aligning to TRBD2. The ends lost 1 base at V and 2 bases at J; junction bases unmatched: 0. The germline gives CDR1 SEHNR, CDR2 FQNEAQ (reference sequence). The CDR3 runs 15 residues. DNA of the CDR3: TGTGCCAGCAGCTTAGGGACTAGCGCCTACAATGAGCAGTTCTTC. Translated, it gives CASSLGTSAYNEQFF.

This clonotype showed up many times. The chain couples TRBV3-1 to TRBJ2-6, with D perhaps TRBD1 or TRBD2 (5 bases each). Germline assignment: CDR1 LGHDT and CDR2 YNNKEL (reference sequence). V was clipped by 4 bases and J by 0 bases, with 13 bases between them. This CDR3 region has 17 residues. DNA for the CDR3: TGTGCCAGCAGCCCCGGGGTGGGGGACTCTGGGGCCAACGTCCTGACTTTC. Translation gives CASSPGVGDSGANVLTF.

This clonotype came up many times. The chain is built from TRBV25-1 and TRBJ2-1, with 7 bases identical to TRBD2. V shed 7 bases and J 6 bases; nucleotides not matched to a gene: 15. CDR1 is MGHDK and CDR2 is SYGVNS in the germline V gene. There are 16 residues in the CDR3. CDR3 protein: CASTGGGGRAPNEQFF. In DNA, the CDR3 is TGTGCCAGCACCGGGGGTGGAGGGAGGGCCCCCAATGAGCAGTTCTTC.

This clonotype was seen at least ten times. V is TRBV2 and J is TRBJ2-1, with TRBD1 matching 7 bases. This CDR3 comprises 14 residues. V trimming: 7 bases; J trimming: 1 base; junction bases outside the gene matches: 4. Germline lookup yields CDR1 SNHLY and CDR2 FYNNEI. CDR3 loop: CASTLDRSYNEQFF. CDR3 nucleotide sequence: TGTGCCAGCACCCTGGACAGGTCCTACAATGAGCAGTTCTTC.

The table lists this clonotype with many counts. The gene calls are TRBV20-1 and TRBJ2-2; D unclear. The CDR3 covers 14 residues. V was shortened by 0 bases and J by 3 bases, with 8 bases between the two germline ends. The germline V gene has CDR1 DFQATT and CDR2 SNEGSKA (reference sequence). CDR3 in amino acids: CSARDLSDTGELFF. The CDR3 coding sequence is TGCAGTGCTAGAGATTTATCGGACACCGGGGAGCTGTTTTTT.

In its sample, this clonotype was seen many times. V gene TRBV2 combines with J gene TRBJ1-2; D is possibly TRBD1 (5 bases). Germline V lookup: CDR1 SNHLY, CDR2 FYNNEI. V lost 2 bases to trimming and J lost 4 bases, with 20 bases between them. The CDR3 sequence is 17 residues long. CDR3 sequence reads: CASSEFGSGTEGYGYTF. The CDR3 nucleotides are TGTGCCAGCAGTGAATTCGGTTCAGGGACGGAAGGCTATGGCTACACCTTC. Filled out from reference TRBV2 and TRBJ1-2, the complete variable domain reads EPEVTQTPSHQVTQMGQEVILRCVPISNHLYFYWYRQILGQKVEFLVSFYNNEISEKSEIFDDQFSVERPDGSNFTLKIRSTKLEDSAMYFCASSEFGSGTEGYGYTFGSGTRLTVV.

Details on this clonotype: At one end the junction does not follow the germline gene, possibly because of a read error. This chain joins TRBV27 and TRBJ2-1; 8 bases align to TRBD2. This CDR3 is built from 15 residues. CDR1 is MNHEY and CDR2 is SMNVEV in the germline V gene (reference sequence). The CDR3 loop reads CASSPGTSTVNEQCF. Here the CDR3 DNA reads TGTGCCAGCAGTCCTGGGACTAGTACTGTCAATGAGCAGTGCTTC.

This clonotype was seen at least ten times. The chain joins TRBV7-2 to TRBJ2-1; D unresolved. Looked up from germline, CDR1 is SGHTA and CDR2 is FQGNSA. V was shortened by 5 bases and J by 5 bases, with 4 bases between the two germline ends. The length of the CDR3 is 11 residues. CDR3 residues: CASSPHNEQFF. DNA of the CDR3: TGTGCCAGCAGCCCCCACAATGAGCAGTTCTTC.